A selection of T cell receptor beta chains follows, all from one sample in a study of OX40 agonist ivuxolimab in advanced cancers. Clones were sequenced by immunoSEQ multiplex PCR, and TCRdb holds only the in-frame ones, with some missing. The repertoire holds about 65,000 clones, around 86% seen once, with less than 0.4% in the top ten. This sample comprised CD4+ or CD8+ T cells sorted from blood, obtained in a trial of the OX40 agonist ivuxolimab. The receptors come from an adult with an advanced solid tumor such as melanoma, head and neck, liver or kidney cancer. The conserved cysteine and the conserved F or W are not part of the CDR3 here. Clone size appears in some rows only: once, few, many, or a class for an expanded clone.

TRBV6-5,.,11,ASSRDRDYGYT
TRBV10-2,.,12,ASSESPGVGEQY
TRBV11-2,.,13,ASSLYRASSYEQY
TRBV27,.,12,ASRGSGGGQPQH
TRBV2,.,11,ASSLTATDTQY
TRBV7-2,.,12,ASSPPRTEYGYT
TRBV4-3,.,8,ASGEDTQY
TRBV27,.,12,ASSSPSLRTGYT
TRBV6-1,.,11,ASLGQNSYEQY
TRBV19,few,11,ASRGAGIVGYT
TRBV9,.,14,ASSVVGTGRTDTQY
TRBV27,once,13,ASSFYSGGDSPLH
TRBV5-1,once,15,ASSLGTGRDYNQPQH
TRBV11-2,.,13,ASSPRRLAGYEQY
TRBV7-2,.,12,ASSLGRGGEKLF
TRBV2,.,14,ASSAIRGQTNTEAF
TRBV19,.,15,ASSPPRTSGRSYEQY
TRBV6-5,.,13,ASSYSDRAVYEQY
TRBV29-1,.,13,SVQFGAVSNQPQH
TRBV10-2,.,14,ASSERRGQLYNEQF
TRBV5-8,once,12,ASILYSNNQPQH
TRBV5-1,.,13,VSSLVGSNPYEQY
TRBV10-2,.,11,ASIGTASQPQH
TRBV5-4,.,13,ASSQDLAGGEEQY
TRBV19,.,10,ASNRGRNEQF
TRBV2,.,11,ASTTESNQPQH
TRBV5-4,.,13,ASTLGGTGSYEQY
TRBV19,.,13,ASRRSGGAYYEQY
TRBV6-5,.,12,ASTVDRGPYEQY
TRBV18,.,12,ASSPSSGANEQY
TRBV7-2,.,14,ASSSPGRGHPETQY
TRBV6-5,.,13,ASSLSGGASGELF
TRBV9,.,18,ASSVVALAGGRSSYNEQF
TRBV29-1,.,13,SASAGGASSTEAF
TRBV14,.,15,ASSHPQLAGGTGELF
TRBV9,few,12,ASSQGQVNEKLF
TRBV7-2,once,12,ASSPGAGNQPQH
TRBV5-1,.,12,ASSLGTGPYGYT
TRBV6-5,once,13,ASSSPTGGNSPLH
TRBV14,once,13,ASSLGKGPNSPLH
TRBV27,.,13,ASSLGGTGTGTQY
TRBV4-1,.,13,ASSPTPGGVFEQY
TRBV11-2,.,13,ASSYRDSGPHGYT
TRBV19,.,11,ASSDTRGSEAF
TRBV7-8,few,11,ASSQDNNYGYT
TRBV19,.,11,ASSLGLAGATF
TRBV7-9,.,16,ASSLNRPGTGSGNTIY
TRBV28,medium-sized,10,ASRAAGYEQY
TRBV7-9,.,12,ASSFDIPNSPLH
TRBV11-2,.,11,ASSLDRHYEQY
TRBV7-6,.,12,ASSLGTRGYEQY
TRBV10-3,.,12,AISPDRRGTEAF
TRBV7-8,.,13,ASSLPGAGPYEQY